The clone carrying this TCR beta chain was observed once. Amplification used 60 Vbeta primers and 13 Jbeta primers. Libraries were prepared by immunoSEQ multiplex PCR; TCRdb keeps only in-frame clonotypes and omits some of them. The sample yields roughly 63,000 clones, roughly 75% seen once. V was pared by 2 bases and J by 4 bases, with 10 bases of the junction left unmatched. The CDR3 consists of 16 residues. Germline V gene data show CDR1 as SGHAT and CDR2 as FQNNGV. This sample stems from a study of cytomegalovirus exposure and HLA in healthy donors. This chain joins TRBV11-2 and TRBJ2-7; 8 bases are shared with TRBD1. Sequencing input: PBMCs. This TCR derives from a woman aged 40 to 49 in good health and CMV-seropositive. DNA for the CDR3: TGTGCCAGCAGCTTACCTACCGGGACAGGCGGGTACGAGCAGTACTTC. It yields the protein CASSLPTGTGGYEQYF.